The T cell receptor beta chain under discussion was sequenced for a study of blood T cell repertoires in COVID-19. Participants were aged roughly 18 to 90 years, lived in 24 US areas, and enrolled virtually. Sequencing used immunoSEQ multiplex PCR; TCRdb keeps in-frame clones, though not all of them. Seen here are about 330,000 clones, around nine tenths observed once, and the top ten hold under 6%. V gave up 6 bases and J gave up 0 bases, with 9 bases separating them. The germline CDR1 and CDR2 sequences are WNHNN and SYGVQD (reference sequence). The CDR3 is 14 amino acids. The sequencing sample was made of PBMCs or T cells enriched from blood (not recorded which). This clonotype was obtained from a young man who had recovered from COVID-19. The chain is built from TRBV10-1 and TRBJ1-3, with D possibly matching TRBD1 (5 bases). DNA of the CDR3: TGCGCCAGCAGCCCGGACATCTCTGGAAACACCATATATTTT. Amino acids: CASSPDISGNTIYF.